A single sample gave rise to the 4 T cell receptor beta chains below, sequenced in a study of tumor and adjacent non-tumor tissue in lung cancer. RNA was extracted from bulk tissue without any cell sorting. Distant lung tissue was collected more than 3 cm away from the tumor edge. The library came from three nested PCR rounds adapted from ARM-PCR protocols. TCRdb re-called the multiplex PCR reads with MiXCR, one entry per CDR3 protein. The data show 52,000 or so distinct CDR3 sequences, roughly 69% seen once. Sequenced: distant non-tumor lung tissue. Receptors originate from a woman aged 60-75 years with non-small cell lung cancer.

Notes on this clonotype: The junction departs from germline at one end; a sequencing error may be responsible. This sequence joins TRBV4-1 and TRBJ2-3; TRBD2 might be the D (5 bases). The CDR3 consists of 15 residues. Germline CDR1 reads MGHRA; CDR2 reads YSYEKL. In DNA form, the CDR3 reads TGCGCCAGCAGCCAAAGAGGACTCAGCATAGATACACAGTATTTT. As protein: CASSQRGLSIDTQYF.

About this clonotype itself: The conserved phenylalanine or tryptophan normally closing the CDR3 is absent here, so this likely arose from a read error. CDR3 coding DNA: TGTGCCATCAGTTTTGATGAAGAGAGCTCCTATAGTTCACCCCTCCACTAT. As protein: CAISFDEESSYSSPLHY. J is TRBJ1-6 and V is TRBV6-6; D is undetermined. The CDR3 has 17 amino acids. Germline-derived CDR1 and CDR2 are MNHNY and SVGAGI (reference sequence).

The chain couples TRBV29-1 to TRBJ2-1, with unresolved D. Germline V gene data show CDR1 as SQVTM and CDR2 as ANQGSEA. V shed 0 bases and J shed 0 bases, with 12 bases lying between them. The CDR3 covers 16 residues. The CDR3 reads CSVEDWKAVSYNEQFF. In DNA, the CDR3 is TGCAGCGTTGAAGATTGGAAAGCAGTCTCCTACAATGAGCAGTTCTTC.

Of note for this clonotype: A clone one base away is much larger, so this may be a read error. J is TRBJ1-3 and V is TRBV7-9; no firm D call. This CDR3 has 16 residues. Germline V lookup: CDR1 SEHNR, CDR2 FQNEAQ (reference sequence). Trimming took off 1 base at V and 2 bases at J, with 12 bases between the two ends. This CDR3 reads CASSLGDLEPGNTIYF. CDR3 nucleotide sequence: TGTGCCAGCAGCTTAGGCGATTTAGAACCTGGAAACACCATATATTTT.